The T cell receptor beta chain described here comes from a study of blood T cell repertoires in COVID-19 (dated by TCRdb to the early 2020s). Notes on the research overall: Samples covering the acute and convalescent phases of COVID-19 were provided by collaborators in the United States, Italy and Spain. The sample metadata nearly always contained a de-identified subject ID, COVID-19 status, age in years and sex. Deeply sampled blood TCRbeta repertoires from subjects exposed to, actively infected with, or recovered from COVID-19 were included in the dataset. Samples were obtained from the ongoing ImmuneRACE study (first 160 participants) and from over 1,000 subjects provided by 6 global collaborators. Where HLA class I and class II types were available, the types were taken from metadata supplied by the sample provider, not from assay-based typing. The repertoires were released in a freely available public database intended as a resource for research on the immune response to SARS-CoV-2. The material from the prospective study consisted of cDNA or gDNA derived from T cells, B-cell-depleted T cells, or PBMCs.

TCRbeta CDR3 regions were amplified from genomic DNA by means of the immunoSEQ Assay, a bias-controlled multiplex PCR. In the original analysis: The number of nucleated cells in each sample was estimated by amplification of reference gene primers within the assay. Sequence reads were collapsed and filtered to measure the absolute abundance of every unique TCRbeta CDR3 rearrangement. Productive Simpson clonality was computed per sample as the square root of Simpson's diversity index over productive rearrangements. Drawn from immuneACCESS, this table holds only the in-frame rearrangements with V and J called that TCRdb kept. Clones are partly lost; checked studies trace under half to an unresolved V gene and leave the rest unexplained. V, J and clone size were drawn from that table, and D and trimming were deduced from the DNA. The sample data list over 300,000 clones, and roughly 90% of these were observed just once. Jointly, the top ten make up 5% to 7% of the sample.

Study-wide findings and limitations: The amount of clinical and demographic metadata varied by source and participant and was provided uncurated.

V was cut back by 2 bases and J by 3 bases, leaving a gap of 7 bases between them. Sequences MNHNY (CDR1) and SVGAGI (CDR2) are obtained from the germline V gene (reference sequence). Reading from cysteine to phenylalanine, the CDR3 counts 13 amino acids. The read is trimmed to its CDR3 DNA, 39 bases read in frame from base 1. Note on this clone: Its target antigen remains unknown. Nothing much larger sits one base from this clone, and base qualities are not available.

Samples from volunteer blood donors who had recovered from COVID-19 were contributed by a second Seattle source. Whole blood was collected in K2EDTA tubes by collaborating institutions according to the institutions' own protocols. For TCRbeta analysis, collaborators shipped samples as frozen whole blood, isolated PBMCs, or DNA extracted from either of those sample types. Sequencing used peripheral blood. The rearrangement joined TRBV6-6 to TRBJ1-1; a tentative D call is TRBD1 (5 bases match). The clonotype originates from a young man who had recovered from COVID-19. This receptor has the CDR3 CASSYTGDTEAFF. The nucleotide sequence reads as follows: TGTGCCAGCAGTTACACAGGAGACACTGAAGCTTTCTTT.